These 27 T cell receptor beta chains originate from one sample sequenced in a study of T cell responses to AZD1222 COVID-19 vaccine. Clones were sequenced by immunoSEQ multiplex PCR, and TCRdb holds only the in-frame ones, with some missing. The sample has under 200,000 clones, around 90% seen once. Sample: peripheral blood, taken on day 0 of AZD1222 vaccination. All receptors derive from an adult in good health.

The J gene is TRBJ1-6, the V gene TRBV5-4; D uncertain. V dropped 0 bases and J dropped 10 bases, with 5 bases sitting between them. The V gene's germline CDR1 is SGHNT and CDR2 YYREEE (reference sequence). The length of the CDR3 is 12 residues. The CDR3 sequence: CASSLGLSPLHF. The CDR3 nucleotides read TGTGCCAGCAGCTTGGGGCTATCACCCCTCCACTTT.

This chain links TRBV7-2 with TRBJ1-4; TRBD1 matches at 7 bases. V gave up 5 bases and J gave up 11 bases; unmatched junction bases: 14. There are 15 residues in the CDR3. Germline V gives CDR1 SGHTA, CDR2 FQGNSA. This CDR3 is CASSPYIRQGVKLFF. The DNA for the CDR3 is TGTGCCAGCAGCCCTTACATAAGGCAGGGGGTGAAACTGTTTTTT. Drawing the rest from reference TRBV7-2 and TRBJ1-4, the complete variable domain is GAGVSQSPSNKVTEKGKDVELRCDPISGHTALYWYRQSLGQGLEFLIYFQGNSAPDKSGLPSDRFSAERTGGSVSTLTIQRTQQEDSAVYLCASSPYIRQGVKLFFGSGTQLSVL.

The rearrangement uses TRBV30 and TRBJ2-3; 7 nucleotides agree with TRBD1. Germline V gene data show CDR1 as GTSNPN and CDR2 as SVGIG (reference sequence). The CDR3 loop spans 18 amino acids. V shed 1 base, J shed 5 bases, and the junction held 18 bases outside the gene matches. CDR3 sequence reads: CAWSGSRGQPASLDTQYF. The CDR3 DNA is TGTGCCTGGAGTGGCAGCCGGGGACAGCCCGCGAGTTTAGATACGCAGTATTTT.

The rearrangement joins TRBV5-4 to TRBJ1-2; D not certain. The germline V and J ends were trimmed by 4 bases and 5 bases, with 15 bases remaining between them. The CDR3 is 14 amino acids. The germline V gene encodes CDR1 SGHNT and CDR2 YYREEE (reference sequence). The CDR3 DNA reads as TGTGCCAGCAGCCCCGGGCCCTGGATGTATGGCTACACCTTC. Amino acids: CASSPGPWMYGYTF.

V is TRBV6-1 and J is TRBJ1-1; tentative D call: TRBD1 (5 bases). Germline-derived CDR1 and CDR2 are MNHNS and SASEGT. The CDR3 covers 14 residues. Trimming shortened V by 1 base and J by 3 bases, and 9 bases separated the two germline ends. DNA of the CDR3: TGTGCCAGCAGTGAAGTAACAGGATACACTGAAGCTTTCTTT. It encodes CASSEVTGYTEAFF.

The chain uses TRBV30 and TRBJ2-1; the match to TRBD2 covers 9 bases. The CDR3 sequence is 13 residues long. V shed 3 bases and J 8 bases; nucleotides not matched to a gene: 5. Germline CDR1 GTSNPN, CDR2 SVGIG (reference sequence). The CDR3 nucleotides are TGTGCCTGGAGCCTAGCGGGGAGGGATGAGCAGTTCTTC. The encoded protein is CAWSLAGRDEQFF.

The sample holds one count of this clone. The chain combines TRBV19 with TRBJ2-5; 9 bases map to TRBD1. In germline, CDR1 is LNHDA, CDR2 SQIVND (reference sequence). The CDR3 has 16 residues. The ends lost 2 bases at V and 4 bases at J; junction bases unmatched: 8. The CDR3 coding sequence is TGTGCCAGTAGTATAAGGACAGGGGTTCGCGGAGAGACCCAGTACTTC. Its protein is CASSIRTGVRGETQYF.

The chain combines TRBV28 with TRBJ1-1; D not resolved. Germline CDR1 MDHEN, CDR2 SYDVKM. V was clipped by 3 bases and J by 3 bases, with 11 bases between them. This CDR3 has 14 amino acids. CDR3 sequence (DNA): TGTGCCAGCAGTTTTAAATCCATACACACTGAAGCTTTCTTT. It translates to CASSFKSIHTEAFF.

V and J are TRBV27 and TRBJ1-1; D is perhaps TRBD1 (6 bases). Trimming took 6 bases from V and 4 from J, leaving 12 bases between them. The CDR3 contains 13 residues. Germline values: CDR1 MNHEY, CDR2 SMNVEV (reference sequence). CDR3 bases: TGTGCCAGCAGCACCGGGACACCCACTGAAGCTTTCTTT. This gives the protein CASSTGTPTEAFF.

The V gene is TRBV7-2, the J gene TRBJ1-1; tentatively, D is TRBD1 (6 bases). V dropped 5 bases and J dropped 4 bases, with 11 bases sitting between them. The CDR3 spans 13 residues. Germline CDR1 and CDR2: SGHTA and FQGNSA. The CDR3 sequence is CASSVRGGTEAFF. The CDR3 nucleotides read TGTGCCAGCAGCGTTAGGGGGGGCACTGAAGCTTTCTTT.

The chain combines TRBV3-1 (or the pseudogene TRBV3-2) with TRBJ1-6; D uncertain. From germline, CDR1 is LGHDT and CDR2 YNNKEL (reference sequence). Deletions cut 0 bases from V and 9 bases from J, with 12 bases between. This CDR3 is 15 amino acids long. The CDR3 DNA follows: TGTGCCAGCAGCCAAGATTTTGCAGGCGGTTCACCCCTCCACTTT. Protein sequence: CASSQDFAGGSPLHF.

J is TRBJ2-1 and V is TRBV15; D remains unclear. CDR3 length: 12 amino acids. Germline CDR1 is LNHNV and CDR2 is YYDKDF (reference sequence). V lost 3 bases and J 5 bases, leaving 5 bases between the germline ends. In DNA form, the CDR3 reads TGTGCCACCAGCAGGGGAAACAATGAGCAGTTCTTC. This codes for CATSRGNNEQFF. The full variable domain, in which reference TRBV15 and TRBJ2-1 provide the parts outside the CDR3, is DAMVIQNPRYQVTQFGKPVTLSCSQTLNHNVMYWYQQKSSQAPKLLFHYYDKDFNNEADTPDNFQSRRPNTSFCFLDIRSPGLGDTAMYLCATSRGNNEQFFGPGTRLTVL.

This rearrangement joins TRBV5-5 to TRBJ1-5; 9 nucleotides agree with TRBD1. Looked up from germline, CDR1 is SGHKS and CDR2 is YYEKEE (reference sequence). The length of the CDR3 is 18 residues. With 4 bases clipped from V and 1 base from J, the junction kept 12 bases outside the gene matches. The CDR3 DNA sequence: TGTGCCAGCAGCCCCTTGGCGACAGGGGGATGGAGCAATCAGCCCCAGCATTTT. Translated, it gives CASSPLATGGWSNQPQHF.

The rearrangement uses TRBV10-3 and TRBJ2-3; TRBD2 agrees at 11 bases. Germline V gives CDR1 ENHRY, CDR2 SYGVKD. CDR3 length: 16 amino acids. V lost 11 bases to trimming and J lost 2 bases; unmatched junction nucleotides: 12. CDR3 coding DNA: TGTGCCGTCGCTTCTTTAGCGGGAGGGTCCACAGATACGCAGTATTTT. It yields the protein CAVASLAGGSTDTQYF.

In DNA, the CDR3 is TGTGCCAGTAGTATCGACTCCACCCGGAGGCAGCCCCAGCATTTT. This translates into CASSIDSTRRQPQHF. V and J are TRBV19 and TRBJ1-5; no definite D call. CDR3 size: 15 residues. The germline CDR1 and CDR2 sequences are LNHDA and SQIVND (reference sequence). V dropped 3 bases and J dropped 7 bases, with 16 bases sitting between them. Complete variable domain (other parts from reference TRBV19 and TRBJ1-5): DGGITQSPKYLFRKEGQNVTLSCEQNLNHDAMYWYRQDPGQGLRLIYYSQIVNDFQKGDIAEGYSVSREKKESFPLTVTSAQKNPTAFYLCASSIDSTRRQPQHFGDGTRLSIL.

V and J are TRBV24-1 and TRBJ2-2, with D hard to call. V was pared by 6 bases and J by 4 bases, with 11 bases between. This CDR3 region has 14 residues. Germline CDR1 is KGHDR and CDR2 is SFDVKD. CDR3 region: CATSNDPSTGELFF. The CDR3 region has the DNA TGTGCCACCAGTAATGACCCTTCCACCGGGGAGCTGTTTTTT.

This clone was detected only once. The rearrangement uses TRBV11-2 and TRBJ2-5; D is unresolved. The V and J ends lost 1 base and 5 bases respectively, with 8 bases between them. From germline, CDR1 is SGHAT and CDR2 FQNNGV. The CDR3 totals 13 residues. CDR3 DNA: TGTGCCAGCAGCTTAGGATCAATGGAGACCCAGTACTTC. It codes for CASSLGSMETQYF.

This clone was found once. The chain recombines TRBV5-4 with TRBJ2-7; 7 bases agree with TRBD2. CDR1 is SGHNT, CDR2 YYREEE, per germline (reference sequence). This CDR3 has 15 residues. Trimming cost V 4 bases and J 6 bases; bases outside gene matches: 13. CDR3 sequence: CASSPRASGGLEQYF. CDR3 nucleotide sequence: TGTGCCAGCAGCCCAAGGGCCTCGGGGGGACTCGAGCAGTACTTC.

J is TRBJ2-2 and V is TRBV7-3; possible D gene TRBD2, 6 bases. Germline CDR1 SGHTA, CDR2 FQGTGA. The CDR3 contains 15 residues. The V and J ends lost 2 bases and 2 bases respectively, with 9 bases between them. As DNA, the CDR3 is TGTGCCAGCAGCTTAGGACTAACTAACACCGGGGAGCTGTTTTTT. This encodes CASSLGLTNTGELFF.

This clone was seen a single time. The CDR3 loop is CATSDPAGGSYNEQFF. The CDR3 DNA reads as TGTGCCACCAGTGATCCGGCGGGAGGTTCCTACAATGAGCAGTTCTTC. The chain carries TRBV24-1 and TRBJ2-1; 8 bases line up with TRBD2. The junction had 4 bases not matched to a gene; V was cut back by 3 bases and J by 1 base. Germline CDR1 KGHDR, CDR2 SFDVKD. The CDR3 has 16 amino acids.

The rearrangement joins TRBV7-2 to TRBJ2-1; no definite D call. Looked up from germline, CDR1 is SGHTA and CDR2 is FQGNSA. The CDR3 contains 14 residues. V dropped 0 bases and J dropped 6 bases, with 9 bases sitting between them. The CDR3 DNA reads TGTGCCAGCAGCTTAGCTTCCGAAGCCAATGAGCAGTTCTTC. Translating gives CASSLASEANEQFF.

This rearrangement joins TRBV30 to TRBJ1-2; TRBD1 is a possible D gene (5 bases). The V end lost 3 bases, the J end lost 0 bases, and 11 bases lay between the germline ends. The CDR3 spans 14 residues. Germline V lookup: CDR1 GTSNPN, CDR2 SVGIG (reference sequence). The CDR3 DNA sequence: TGTGCCTGGAGCCGAGACAGATCTAACTATGGCTACACCTTC. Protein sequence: CAWSRDRSNYGYTF.

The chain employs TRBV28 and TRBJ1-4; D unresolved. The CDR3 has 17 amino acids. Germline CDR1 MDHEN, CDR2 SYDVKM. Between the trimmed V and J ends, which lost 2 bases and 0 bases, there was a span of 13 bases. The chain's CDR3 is CASSLDGPVATNEKLFF. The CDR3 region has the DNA TGTGCCAGCAGTTTAGACGGGCCGGTTGCAACTAATGAAAAACTGTTTTTT.

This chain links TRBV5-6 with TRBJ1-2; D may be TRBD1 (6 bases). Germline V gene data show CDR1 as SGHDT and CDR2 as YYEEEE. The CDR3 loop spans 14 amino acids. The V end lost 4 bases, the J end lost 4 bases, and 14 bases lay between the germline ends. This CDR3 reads CASSGAGVRYGYTF. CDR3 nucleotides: TGTGCCAGCAGCGGGGCAGGGGTTCGCTATGGCTACACCTTC.

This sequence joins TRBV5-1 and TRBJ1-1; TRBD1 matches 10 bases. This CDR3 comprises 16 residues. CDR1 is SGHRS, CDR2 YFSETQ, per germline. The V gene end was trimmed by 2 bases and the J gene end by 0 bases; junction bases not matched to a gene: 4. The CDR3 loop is CASSLGTGALNTEAFF. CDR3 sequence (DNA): TGCGCCAGCAGCTTAGGGACAGGGGCCTTGAACACTGAAGCTTTCTTT.

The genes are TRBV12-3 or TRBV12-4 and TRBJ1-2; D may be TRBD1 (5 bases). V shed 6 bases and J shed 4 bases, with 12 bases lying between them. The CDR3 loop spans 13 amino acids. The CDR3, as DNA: TGTGCCAGCAGAGAAGACAGCGTCTATGGCTACACCTTC. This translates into CASREDSVYGYTF.

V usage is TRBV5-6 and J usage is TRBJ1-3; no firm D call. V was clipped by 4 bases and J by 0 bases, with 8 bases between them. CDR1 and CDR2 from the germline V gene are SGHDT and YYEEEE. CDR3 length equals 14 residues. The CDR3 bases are TGTGCCAGCAGCCTCCCGTTCTCTGGAAACACCATATATTTT. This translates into CASSLPFSGNTIYF.